The 16 T cell receptor beta chains in this list originate from one sample, sequenced in a study of OX40 agonist ivuxolimab in advanced cancers. The protocol was immunoSEQ multiplex PCR, while the TCRdb copy is restricted to in-frame clones and leaves out a portion. Here the sample spans 55,000 to 75,000 clones, roughly 85% being singletons. The sample here was CD4+ or CD8+ T cells sorted from blood, taken in a trial of the OX40 agonist ivuxolimab. The receptors stem from an adult with an advanced solid tumor such as melanoma, head and neck, liver or kidney cancer.

The V and J genes are TRBV10-3 and TRBJ2-3; D is perhaps TRBD1 (6 bases). Germline V gene sequence: CDR1 ENHRY, CDR2 SYGVKD. This CDR3 has 15 residues. The V and J ends lost 5 bases and 0 bases respectively, with 12 bases between them. The CDR3 loop is CAISQQGSSTDTQYF. The CDR3 DNA reads TGTGCCATCAGTCAACAGGGTTCTAGCACAGATACGCAGTATTTT.

The rearrangement links TRBV19 to TRBJ1-2; no definite D call. Germline loops: CDR1 LNHDA, CDR2 SQIVND (reference sequence). The CDR3 is 12 residues long. Trimming shortened V by 2 bases and J by 3 bases, and 4 bases separated the two germline ends. The CDR3 coding sequence is TGTGCCAGTAGTATAACGGACTATGGCTACACCTTC. It encodes CASSITDYGYTF.

The rearrangement uses TRBV5-4 and TRBJ2-5; the match to TRBD2 covers 11 bases. V gave up 4 bases and J gave up 5 bases; unmatched junction bases: 7. This CDR3 has 15 residues. Germline values: CDR1 SGHNT, CDR2 YYREEE (reference sequence). The CDR3 region is CASSPRTSGSETQYF. The CDR3 coding sequence is TGTGCCAGCAGCCCCCGGACTAGCGGGTCTGAGACCCAGTACTTC.

The chain uses TRBV7-9 and TRBJ2-5; D gene ambiguous. Germline CDR1 reads SEHNR; CDR2 reads FQNEAQ (reference sequence). V lost 3 bases and J lost 7, with 6 bases in between. The CDR3 extends over 11 amino acids. The CDR3: CASSFVGTQYF. The CDR3 bases are TGTGCCAGCAGCTTCGTAGGGACCCAGTACTTC.

This clone appeared a single time. The genes are TRBV30 and TRBJ2-5, with a tentative D call TRBD1 (5 bases). The CDR3 loop spans 11 amino acids. Trimming removed 4 bases at V and 5 bases at J, with 8 bases between. Germline V gives CDR1 GTSNPN, CDR2 SVGIG (reference sequence). CDR3 region: CAWTPGETQYF. As DNA, the CDR3 is TGTGCCTGGACCCCAGGGGAGACCCAGTACTTC.

The chain links TRBV11-2 to TRBJ2-7; 8 bases map to TRBD2. The CDR3 is 14 amino acids. The ends lost 2 bases at V and 7 bases at J; junction bases unmatched: 7. Per germline, CDR1 SGHAT and CDR2 FQNNGV. CDR3 sequence: CASSLRSGSGEQYF. The CDR3 coding sequence is TGTGCCAGCAGCTTACGAAGCGGGAGTGGGGAGCAGTACTTC.

The gene calls are TRBV6-1 and TRBJ1-4; TRBD1 aligns across 9 bases. CDR1 and CDR2 (germline): MNHNS, SASEGT. The V segment lost 4 bases and the J segment 3 bases; nucleotides outside the gene matches: 3. This CDR3 comprises 15 residues. The CDR3 reads CASSGWTGANEKLFF. In DNA form, the CDR3 reads TGTGCCAGCAGTGGTTGGACAGGGGCTAATGAAAAACTGTTTTTT.

J is TRBJ1-5 and V is TRBV12-1; TRBD1 reflects the table's D call only, with no check against the DNA. TRBV12-1 is a pseudogene locus. CDR3 length equals 16 residues. CDR3 protein: CASSFPDSYSNQPQHF. In DNA form, the CDR3 reads TGTGCCAGCAGCTTCCCAGACAGCTATAGCAATCAGCCCCAGCATTTT.

This CDR3 reads CATSSRLAVGEQYF. CDR3 coding DNA: TGTGCCACCAGCAGCAGACTAGCAGTTGGCGAGCAGTACTTC. The chain employs TRBV15 and TRBJ2-7; 7 nucleotides align to TRBD2. CDR1 and CDR2 (germline): LNHNV, YYDKDF (reference sequence). The CDR3 totals 14 residues. V trimming: 3 bases; J trimming: 6 bases; junction bases outside the gene matches: 8.

This chain uses TRBV28 with TRBJ2-7; a possible D gene is TRBD2 (6 bases). This CDR3 is 16 amino acids long. Germline V lookup: CDR1 MDHEN, CDR2 SYDVKM. V was pared by 5 bases and J by 2 bases, with 19 bases between. The CDR3 bases are TGTGCCAGCAGTCCCTCACGGGGGACTGTTGCCTACGAGCAGTACTTC. Protein product: CASSPSRGTVAYEQYF.

The chain carries TRBV1 and TRBJ2-5; TRBD2, the table's D call, was not compared with the DNA. TRBV1 is marked as a pseudogene. The CDR3 sequence is 17 residues long. The CDR3 sequence is CTSSQEVGLAGIETQYF. Written as DNA, the CDR3 is TGCACCAGCAGCCAAGAGGTGGGACTAGCGGGAATAGAGACCCAGTACTTC.

The chain joins TRBV11-3 to TRBJ2-7, with TRBD2 identical over 11 bases. The CDR3 spans 15 residues. V gave up 3 bases and J gave up 4 bases; unmatched junction bases: 5. Germline CDR1 and CDR2: SGHNT and YENEEA. In DNA, the CDR3 is TGTGCCAGCAGCTTCGTAGCGGGAGGGCAATACGAGCAGTACTTC. Its translation is CASSFVAGGQYEQYF.

The chain couples TRBV6-1 to TRBJ1-5, with D hard to call. The CDR3 spans 17 residues. V was cut by 1 base and J by 0 bases, with 13 bases left in between. Germline CDR1 and CDR2: MNHNS and SASEGT. The CDR3 nucleotides read TGTGCCAGCAGTGAAGGGGCGCGGTTCGATAGCAATCAGCCCCAGCATTTT. This codes for CASSEGARFDSNQPQHF.

The genes are TRBV5-6 and TRBJ2-3, with TRBD1 matching 9 bases. CDR3 size: 15 residues. Germline assignment: CDR1 SGHDT and CDR2 YYEEEE. The V gene end was trimmed by 7 bases and the J gene end by 2 bases; junction bases not matched to a gene: 8. CDR3 in amino acids: CASGRTGVVTDTQYF. DNA for the CDR3: TGTGCCAGCGGTCGGACAGGGGTAGTCACAGATACGCAGTATTTT.

V and J are TRBV2 and TRBJ1-1; no reliable D call. Trimming took 4 bases from V and 1 from J, leaving 7 bases between them. CDR1 is SNHLY and CDR2 is FYNNEI in the germline V gene. The length of the CDR3 is 13 residues. The CDR3 nucleotides read TGTGCCAGCAGTGTAGACACGAACACTGAAGCTTTCTTT. It codes for CASSVDTNTEAFF.

This chain joins TRBV7-8 and TRBJ2-7, with 11 bases lining up with TRBD2. The CDR3 loop spans 18 amino acids. V shed 6 bases, J shed 2 bases, and the junction held 15 bases outside the gene matches. Per germline, CDR1 SGHVS and CDR2 FQNEAQ. This CDR3 is CASRGVQHFSGGAYEQYF. DNA for the CDR3: TGTGCCAGCAGGGGAGTGCAGCACTTTAGCGGGGGGGCCTACGAGCAGTACTTC.